This section outlines one T cell receptor beta chain sequence together with its context. The sample comes from a study of CD8 T cells in Susac syndrome. The V segment lost 6 bases and the J segment 1 base; nucleotides outside the gene matches: 8. CDR3 length: 15 amino acids. Germline loops: CDR1 SEHNR, CDR2 FQNEAQ (reference sequence). Reverse transcription of about 0.5 to 1 ug RNA used random hexamers. Using its own MiXCR run on the immunoSEQ multiplex PCR reads, TCRdb lists one record per CDR3 protein. The sample lists 95,000 to 150,000 distinct CDR3 sequences; approximately 95% were seen once. The TCR sequence derives from a human donor with multiple sclerosis. J is TRBJ1-1 and V is TRBV7-9, with 7 bases aligning to TRBD1. Sequencing was done on a sample of CD8+ T cells from PBMCs. In DNA, the CDR3 is TGTGCCAGCAGACCCGGGACAGCTCAGAACACTGAAGCTTTCTTT. Protein product: CASRPGTAQNTEAFF.